This TCR beta chain derives from a study of beta chain features in type 1 diabetes. Whole-study findings and limits: Type 1 diabetes patients had TCRB CDR3s that were shorter (moderately but significantly so) in all four CD4+ subsets.

CDR3 length: 13 residues. Germline V gives CDR1 SEHNR, CDR2 FQNEAQ (reference sequence). Trimming left V 3 bases short and J 4 bases short, with 9 bases between. This clone was detected a few times. Its matching antigen is unknown. The authors reverse transcribed all of the isolated RNA, so sequencing captured expressed TCRB transcripts. Assay used: immunoSEQ multiplex PCR; TCRdb lists only in-frame clones, some missing. The sample consists of 640,000 or so clones, over 12% of them appearing once. Heparinised blood was drawn once per donor, averaging roughly 120 mL. The specimen sequenced was naive CD4+ T cells from blood. This clonotype was sampled from a man between 18 and 35 years old with type 1 diabetes. V usage is TRBV7-9 and J usage is TRBJ1-1; D may be TRBD1 (5 bases). CDR3 sequence (DNA): TGTGCCAGCAGCTTCCAGGGACCCACTGAAGCTTTCTTT. It is translated as CASSFQGPTEAFF.